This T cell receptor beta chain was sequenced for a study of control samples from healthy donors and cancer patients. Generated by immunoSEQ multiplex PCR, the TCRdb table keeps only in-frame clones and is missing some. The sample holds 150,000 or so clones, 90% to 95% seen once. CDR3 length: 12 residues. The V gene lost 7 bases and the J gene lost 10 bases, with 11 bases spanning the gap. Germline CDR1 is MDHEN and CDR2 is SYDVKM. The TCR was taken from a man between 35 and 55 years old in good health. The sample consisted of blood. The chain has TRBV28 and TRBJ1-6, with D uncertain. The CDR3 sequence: CASNTPPSPLHF. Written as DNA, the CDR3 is TGTGCCAGCAACACTCCCCCCTCACCCCTCCACTTT.